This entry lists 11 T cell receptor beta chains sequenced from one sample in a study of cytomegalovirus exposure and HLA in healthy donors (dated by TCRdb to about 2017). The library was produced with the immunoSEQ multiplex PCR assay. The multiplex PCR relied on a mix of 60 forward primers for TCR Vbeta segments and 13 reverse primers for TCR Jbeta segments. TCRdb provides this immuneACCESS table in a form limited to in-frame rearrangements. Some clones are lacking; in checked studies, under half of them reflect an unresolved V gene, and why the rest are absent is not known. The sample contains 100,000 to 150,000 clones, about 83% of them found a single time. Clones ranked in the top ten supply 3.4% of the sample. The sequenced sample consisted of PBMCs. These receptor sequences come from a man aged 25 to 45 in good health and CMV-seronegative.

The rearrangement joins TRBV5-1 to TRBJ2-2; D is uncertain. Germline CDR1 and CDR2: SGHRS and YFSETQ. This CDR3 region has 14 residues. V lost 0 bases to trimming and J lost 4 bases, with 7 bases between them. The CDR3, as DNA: TGCGCCAGCAGCTTGGGGGCCTTCACCGGGGAGCTGTTTTTT. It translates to CASSLGAFTGELFF.

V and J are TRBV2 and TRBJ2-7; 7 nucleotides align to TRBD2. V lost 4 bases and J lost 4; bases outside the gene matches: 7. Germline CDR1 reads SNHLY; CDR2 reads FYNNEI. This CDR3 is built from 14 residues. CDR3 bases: TGTGCCAGCAGTGCCTCCAGCGGGGATTACGAGCAGTACTTC. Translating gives CASSASSGDYEQYF.

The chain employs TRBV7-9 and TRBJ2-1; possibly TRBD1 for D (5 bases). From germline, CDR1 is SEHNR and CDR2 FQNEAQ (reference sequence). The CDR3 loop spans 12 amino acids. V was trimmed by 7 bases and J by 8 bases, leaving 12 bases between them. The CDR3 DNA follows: TGTGCCAGCACCTGGACATGGGATGAGCAGTTCTTC. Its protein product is CASTWTWDEQFF.

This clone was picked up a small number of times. CDR3 in DNA: TGTGCCAGCAGCAGTACAGGGTTCGGGGAGCTGTTTTTT. Its translation is CASSSTGFGELFF. The J gene is TRBJ2-2, the V gene TRBV11-1, with D perhaps TRBD1 (6 bases). The V end lost 5 bases, the J end lost 7 bases, and 11 bases lay between the germline ends. This CDR3 spans 13 amino acids. Per the germline V gene, CDR1 is SGHAT and CDR2 is FQDESV (reference sequence).

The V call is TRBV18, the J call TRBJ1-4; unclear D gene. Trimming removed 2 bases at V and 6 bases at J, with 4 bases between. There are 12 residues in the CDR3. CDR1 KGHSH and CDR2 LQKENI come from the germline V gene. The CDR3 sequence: CASSPGHEKLFF. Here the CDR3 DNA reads TGTGCCAGCTCACCAGGGCATGAAAAACTGTTTTTT.

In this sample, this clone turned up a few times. CDR3 nucleotide sequence: TGTGCCAGCAGTGCACGGGGGACAGATCAGCCCCAGCATTTT. Protein sequence: CASSARGTDQPQHF. The chain couples TRBV27 to TRBJ1-5, with 7 bases identical to TRBD1. CDR1 is MNHEY and CDR2 is SMNVEV in the germline V gene (reference sequence). CDR3 size: 14 residues. V lost 5 bases to trimming and J lost 5 bases; unmatched junction nucleotides: 6.

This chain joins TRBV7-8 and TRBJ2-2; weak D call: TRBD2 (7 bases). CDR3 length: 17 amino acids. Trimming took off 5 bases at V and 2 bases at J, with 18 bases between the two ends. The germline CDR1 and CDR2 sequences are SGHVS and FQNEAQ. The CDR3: CASSGPSGGLNTGELFF. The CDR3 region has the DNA TGTGCCAGCAGCGGACCCTCGGGGGGCCTTAACACCGGGGAGCTGTTTTTT.

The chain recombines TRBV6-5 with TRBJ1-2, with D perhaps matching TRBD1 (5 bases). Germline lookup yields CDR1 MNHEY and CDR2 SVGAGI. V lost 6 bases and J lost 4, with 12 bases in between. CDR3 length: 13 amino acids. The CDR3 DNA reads TGTGCCAGCAGCCTCAGGGAGGCCTATGGCTACACCTTC. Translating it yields CASSLREAYGYTF.

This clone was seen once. The CDR3 sequence: CASSLLASGDNEQFF. CDR3 sequence (DNA): TGTGCCAGCAGCTTATTGGCTAGCGGGGACAATGAGCAGTTCTTC. This sequence joins TRBV13 and TRBJ2-1, with 9 bases identical to TRBD2. This CDR3 has 15 amino acids. The germline gives CDR1 PRHDT, CDR2 FYEKMQ (reference sequence). V was clipped by 2 bases and J by 5 bases; unmatched bases: 4.

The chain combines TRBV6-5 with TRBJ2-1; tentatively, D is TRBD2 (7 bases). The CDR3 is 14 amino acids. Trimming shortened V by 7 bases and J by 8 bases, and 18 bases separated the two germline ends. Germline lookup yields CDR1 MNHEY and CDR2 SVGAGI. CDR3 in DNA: TGTGCCAGCACCGAAAGGGGGGGCCGGGATGAGCAGTTCTTC. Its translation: CASTERGGRDEQFF.

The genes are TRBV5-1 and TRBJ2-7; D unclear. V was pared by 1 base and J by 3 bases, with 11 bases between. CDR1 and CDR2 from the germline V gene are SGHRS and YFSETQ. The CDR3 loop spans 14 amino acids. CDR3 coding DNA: TGCGCCAGCAGCTTGTGGGCAGGAAGCTACGAGCAGTACTTC. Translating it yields CASSLWAGSYEQYF.